Following are 14 T cell receptor beta chains from one sample sequenced in a study of identical twins. TCRdb processed the 5' RACE reads anew with MiXCR; each CDR3 protein has one entry. The table records 250,000 or so distinct CDR3 sequences, roughly 7% of them present only once. These records were also assigned to another study, of yellow fever vaccine responses in identical twins.

The specimen was memory (CD45RO+) T cells sorted from blood. These receptors were collected from a woman aged 18-29 years in good health.

This clonotype was seen many times. In nucleotides, the CDR3 is TGTGCCAGCAGACAAGACAGAGGTGGGGCCAACGTCCTGACTTTC. Its translation: CASRQDRGGANVLTF. V and J are TRBV5-6 and TRBJ2-6; the D gene is possibly TRBD1 (5 bases). The germline gives CDR1 SGHDT, CDR2 YYEEEE. The CDR3 consists of 15 residues. Deletions cut 5 bases from V and 3 bases from J, with 12 bases between. Full variable domain (outside the CDR3, taken from reference TRBV5-6 and TRBJ2-6): DAGVTQSPTHLIKTRGQQVTLRCSPKSGHDTVSWYQQALGQGPQFIFQYYEEEERQRGNFPDRFSGHQFPNYSSELNVNALLLGDSALYLCASRQDRGGANVLTFGAGSRLTVL.

The table lists this clonotype with a few counts. This sequence joins TRBV27 and TRBJ2-1, with a weak D call TRBD2 (6 bases). Germline-derived CDR1 and CDR2 are MNHEY and SMNVEV (reference sequence). V lost 3 bases, J lost 5 bases, and 14 bases lay in between. CDR3 size: 15 residues. Here the CDR3 reads CASSLRGTLNNEQFF. The CDR3 DNA reads as TGTGCCAGCAGTTTGAGAGGGACTTTAAACAATGAGCAGTTCTTC.

This clonotype was seen only a few times. The chain carries TRBV28 and TRBJ2-6, with D tentatively TRBD1 (5 bases). The CDR3 length is 15 residues. Germline values: CDR1 MDHEN, CDR2 SYDVKM. Between the trimmed V and J ends, which lost 8 bases and 2 bases, there was a span of 13 bases. CDR3 region: CASGARDPGANVLTF. The CDR3 region has the DNA TGTGCCAGCGGGGCTAGAGATCCTGGGGCCAACGTCCTGACTTTC.

This clonotype was observed a handful of times. This chain's CDR3 is CASKTRVTGELFF. CDR3 bases: TGTGCCAGCAAAACCAGGGTCACCGGGGAGCTGTTTTTT. The rearrangement links TRBV6-2 or TRBV6-3 to TRBJ2-2; possibly TRBD1 for D (5 bases). The CDR3 covers 13 residues. Germline lookup yields CDR1 MNHEY and CDR2 SVGEGT. Trimming shortened V by 7 bases and J by 4 bases, and 10 bases separated the two germline ends.

This clonotype was observed at least ten times. V and J are TRBV24-1 and TRBJ1-2; 7 nucleotides match TRBD1. From germline, CDR1 is KGHDR and CDR2 SFDVKD. This CDR3 contains 16 residues. The junction had 11 bases not matched to a gene; V was cut back by 5 bases and J by 3 bases. CDR3 sequence reads: CATSAGPGGTYYGYTF. CDR3 bases: TGTGCCACCAGTGCGGGACCAGGGGGAACTTACTATGGCTACACCTTC.

This clonotype appeared a few times. J is TRBJ1-4 and V is TRBV9, with 7 positions matching TRBD1. CDR3 length equals 14 residues. With 2 bases clipped from V and 8 bases from J, the junction kept 6 bases outside the gene matches. Germline V lookup: CDR1 SGDLS, CDR2 YYNGEE. Written as DNA, the CDR3 is TGTGCCAGCAGCGTCACAGGGGCGGCAGAAAAACTGTTTTTT. It specifies CASSVTGAAEKLFF.

V and J are TRBV19 and TRBJ2-1; D not resolved. V shed 4 bases and J shed 12 bases, with 13 bases lying between them. CDR3 size: 12 residues. Germline V gene lookup returns CDR1 LNHDA and CDR2 SQIVND (reference sequence). This CDR3 is CASSKSRNSQFF. CDR3 nucleotides: TGTGCCAGTAGTAAATCTAGAAACTCGCAGTTCTTC.

This clonotype was detected once. This chain uses TRBV28 with TRBJ1-5; a weak D match, TRBD1 (5 bases). CDR1 MDHEN and CDR2 SYDVKM come from the germline V gene. Trimming stripped 9 bases from V and 3 bases from J, with 15 bases between. The CDR3 sequence is 14 residues long. DNA of the CDR3: TGTGCCAGTAGGGGACGAGTGATCAATCAGCCCCAGCATTTT. It yields the protein CASRGRVINQPQHF.

This clonotype has more than one count but fewer than ten. The chain employs TRBV2 and TRBJ2-7; possibly TRBD2 for D (6 bases). CDR1 is SNHLY and CDR2 is FYNNEI in the germline V gene. The CDR3 consists of 14 residues. V gave up 6 bases and J gave up 1 base, with 13 bases separating them. CDR3 region: CASSLTRDSYEQYF. CDR3 coding DNA: TGTGCCAGCAGCCTGACTAGGGATTCCTACGAGCAGTACTTC.

This clonotype has at least ten counts. This chain links TRBV5-1 with TRBJ1-6; 11 nucleotides align to TRBD1. Germline CDR1 is SGHRS and CDR2 is YFSETQ. The CDR3 totals 15 residues. V lost 5 bases to trimming and J lost 9 bases; unmatched junction nucleotides: 7. The CDR3 nucleotides read TGCGCCAGCAGTGCCGGGACAGGGGGTCGTTCACCCCTCCACTTT. Encoded protein: CASSAGTGGRSPLHF. Variable domain in full (rest from reference TRBV5-1 and TRBJ1-6): KAGVTQTPRYLIKTRGQQVTLSCSPISGHRSVSWYQQTPGQGLQFLFEYFSETQRNKGNFPGRFSGRQFSNSRSEMNVSTLELGDSALYLCASSAGTGGRSPLHFGNGTRLTVT.

The sample holds a few counts of this clonotype. The chain combines TRBV6-1 with TRBJ2-1, with D maybe TRBD1 (6 bases). The V end lost 6 bases, the J end lost 8 bases, and 20 bases lay between the germline ends. Germline V gene sequence: CDR1 MNHNS, CDR2 SASEGT. This CDR3 is built from 15 residues. The CDR3 nucleotides read TGTGCCAGCAGCAGCTCCCCCCAGGGGATGCATGAGCAGTTCTTC. Protein product: CASSSSPQGMHEQFF.

The rearrangement links TRBV20-1 to TRBJ2-5; TRBD2 is a possible D gene (6 bases). The germline V gene encodes CDR1 DFQATT and CDR2 SNEGSKA (reference sequence). The ends were cut back, 1 base at V and 4 bases at J, with 10 bases in the middle. This CDR3 comprises 13 residues. DNA of the CDR3: TGCAGTGCTAGAGGGGGAGGAAGAGAGACCCAGTACTTC. The encoded protein is CSARGGGRETQYF.

This clonotype was seen many times. The chain carries TRBV29-1 and TRBJ2-1, with 9 bases matching TRBD2. Germline V lookup: CDR1 SQVTM, CDR2 ANQGSEA. V lost 7 bases to trimming and J lost 0 bases; unmatched junction nucleotides: 7. The CDR3 sequence is 15 residues long. DNA of the CDR3: TGCAGCGGTACTAGCGGGCCCAGCTCCTACAATGAGCAGTTCTTC. Its protein is CSGTSGPSSYNEQFF.

The table lists this clonotype with a few counts. The J gene is TRBJ2-1, the V gene TRBV20-1; 10 nucleotides align to TRBD2. V trimming: 6 bases; J trimming: 0 bases; junction bases outside the gene matches: 5. The CDR3 is 15 amino acids. CDR1 and CDR2 (germline): DFQATT, SNEGSKA (reference sequence). In DNA, the CDR3 is TGCAGTGCCCTACTAGCGGGGTCCTCCTACAATGAGCAGTTCTTC. It is translated as CSALLAGSSYNEQFF.